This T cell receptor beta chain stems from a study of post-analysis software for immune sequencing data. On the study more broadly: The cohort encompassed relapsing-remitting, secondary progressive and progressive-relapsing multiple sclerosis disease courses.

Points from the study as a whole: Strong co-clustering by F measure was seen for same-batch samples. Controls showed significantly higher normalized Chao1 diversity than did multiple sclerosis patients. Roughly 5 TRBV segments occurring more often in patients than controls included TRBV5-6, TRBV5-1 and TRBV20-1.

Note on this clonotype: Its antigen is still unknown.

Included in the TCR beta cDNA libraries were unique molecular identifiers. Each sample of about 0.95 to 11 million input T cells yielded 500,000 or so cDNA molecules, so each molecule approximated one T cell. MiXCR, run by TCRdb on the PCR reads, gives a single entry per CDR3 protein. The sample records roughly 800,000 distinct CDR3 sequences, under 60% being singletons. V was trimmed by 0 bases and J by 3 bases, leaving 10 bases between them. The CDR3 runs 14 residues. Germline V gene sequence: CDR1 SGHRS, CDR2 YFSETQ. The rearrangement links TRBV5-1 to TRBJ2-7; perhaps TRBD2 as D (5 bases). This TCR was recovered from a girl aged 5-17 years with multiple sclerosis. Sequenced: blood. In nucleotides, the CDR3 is TGCGCCAGCAGCTTGGATATAAGCGGCTACGAGCAGTACTTC. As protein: CASSLDISGYEQYF.